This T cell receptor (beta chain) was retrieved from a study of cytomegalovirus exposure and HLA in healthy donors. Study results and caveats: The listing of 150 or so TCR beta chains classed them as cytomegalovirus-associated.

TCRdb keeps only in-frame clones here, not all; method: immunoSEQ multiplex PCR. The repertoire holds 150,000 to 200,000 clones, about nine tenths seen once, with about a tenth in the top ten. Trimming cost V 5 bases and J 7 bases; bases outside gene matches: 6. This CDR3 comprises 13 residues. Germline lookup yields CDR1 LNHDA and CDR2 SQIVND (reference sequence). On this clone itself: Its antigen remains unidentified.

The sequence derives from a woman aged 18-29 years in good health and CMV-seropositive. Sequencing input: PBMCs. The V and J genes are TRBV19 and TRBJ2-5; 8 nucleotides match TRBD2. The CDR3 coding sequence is TGTGCCAGTAGTTCAAGCGGGAGAGGGACCCAGTACTTC. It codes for CASSSSGRGTQYF.